Described below is a single TCR beta chain sequence and its context. There are many counts of this clonotype. Its antigen target is currently unknown. No quality values exist for individual bases; no much larger clone is one base distant. According to the germline V gene, CDR1 reads SGHTA and CDR2 reads FQGNSA. The CDR3 goes from the cysteine to the phenylalanine over 15 residues. This entry keeps only the CDR3 DNA: 45 bases, framed from base 1. V is cut by 2 bases and J by 2 bases, and the space between the germline ends is 12 bases. The reads were generated on an Illumina HiSeq 2000. TCR beta chain libraries were generated by multiplex PCR amplification. High-throughput sequencing was used to analyze the amplified TCR beta chain products. The public reads were reanalyzed by TCRdb: fastp trimming at Q25, MiXCR alignment, in-frame beta chains only. CDR3 protein duplicates are merged, each entry listing the most common genes and DNA. The sample table holds about 140,000 distinct CDR3 sequences, of which 30% to 35% were seen once. About 2.5% of the sample is in the top ten clones.

Lymph node samples came from the axillary draining lymph nodes of breast cancer patients. The source of the sample is a study of breast tumors, draining lymph nodes, adjacent tissues (dated by TCRdb to the mid-2010s). Broadly, across the study: In breast cancer patients, the study compared the TCR beta repertoires of tumor, adjacent nontumor tissue and axillary lymph nodes. The study was designed to assess the relationships and possible T-cell exchange between tumor, surrounding tissue and draining lymph node repertoires in human breast cancer. Summary of the overall study and its limitations: Tumors showed preferential V and J gene usage, and their T-cell repertoire diversity fell below that of lymph nodes yet above that of nontumor tissue. In luminal-like breast cancer, tumor and nontumor tissue repertoires resembled each other significantly more than in basal-like breast cancer. The data were judged consistent with most tumor T cells deriving from the lymph node and then expanding within tumor tissue. Rather than being directly demonstrated, the conclusion that tumor T cells originate in lymph nodes was presented as consistent with a hypothesis.

What was sequenced was axillary lymph node tissue. This TCR was sampled from a female donor with breast cancer. Some clones in this sample may be carry-over from other donors' samples. The rearrangement joined TRBV7-2 to TRBJ2-5; perhaps TRBD1 is the D gene, with 5 bases matching. The sequenced DNA is TGTGCCAGCAGCTTAAGCTCGACAGCTCAAGAGACCCAGTACTTC. Translated, this is CASSLSSTAQETQYF.